Following are 26 T cell receptor beta chains from one sample sequenced in a study of cytomegalovirus exposure and HLA in healthy donors. The PCR was carried out with 60 Vbeta primers and 13 Jbeta primers. Sequencing was performed with immunoSEQ multiplex PCR; in TCRdb, only in-frame clones are kept and a portion is missing. The sample data list 91,000 or so clones. The specimen sequenced was PBMCs. The receptors were sampled from a woman in her 30s in good health and CMV-seronegative.

The V and J genes are TRBV13 and TRBJ2-6; 9 bases line up with TRBD1. With 7 bases clipped from V and 2 bases from J, the junction kept 12 bases outside the gene matches. CDR1 PRHDT and CDR2 FYEKMQ come from the germline V gene (reference sequence). This CDR3 is 18 amino acids long. The CDR3 DNA reads as TGTGCCAGCACCCCGGGACAGGGCGTTTTTCCTGGGGCCAACGTCCTGACTTTC. Translation gives CASTPGQGVFPGANVLTF.

The chain joins TRBV6-5 to TRBJ1-2; 8 bases line up with TRBD1. Germline V gene data show CDR1 as MNHEY and CDR2 as SVGAGI. The CDR3 totals 15 residues. The J segment lost 2 bases and the V segment lost 2 bases, leaving 4 bases of the junction unmatched. In DNA, the CDR3 is TGTGCCAGCAGTTACCTGGGACAGGAGAACTATGGCTACACCTTC. Encoded protein: CASSYLGQENYGYTF.

V gene TRBV7-9 combines with J gene TRBJ1-4, with D maybe TRBD1 (5 bases). V lost 5 bases and J 0 bases, leaving 7 bases between the germline ends. CDR1 is SEHNR, CDR2 FQNEAQ, per germline (reference sequence). The CDR3 has 14 residues. The CDR3 loop is CASSPGPTNEKLFF. The DNA for the CDR3 is TGTGCCAGCAGCCCAGGGCCAACTAATGAAAAACTGTTTTTT.

The chain joins TRBV13 to TRBJ1-4; D perhaps matches TRBD1 (5 bases). This CDR3 is 14 amino acids long. V was pared by 2 bases and J by 5 bases, with 9 bases between. The germline V gene encodes CDR1 PRHDT and CDR2 FYEKMQ (reference sequence). The CDR3 spells CASSLLQENEKLFF. The DNA for the CDR3 is TGTGCCAGCAGCTTACTACAGGAGAATGAAAAACTGTTTTTT.

V usage is TRBV7-2 and J usage is TRBJ1-6, with D unclear. The CDR3 is 14 amino acids. Germline V lookup: CDR1 SGHTA, CDR2 FQGNSA. V dropped 1 base and J dropped 5 bases, with 6 bases sitting between them. CDR3 protein: CASSLGVDNSPLHF. The CDR3 nucleotides are TGTGCCAGCAGCTTAGGAGTGGATAATTCACCCCTCCACTTT.

CDR3 in amino acids: CASGLVLPGQANYGYTF. Written as DNA, the CDR3 is TGTGCTAGTGGTTTGGTCCTCCCGGGACAGGCAAACTATGGCTACACCTTC. The chain employs TRBV12-5 and TRBJ1-2; TRBD1 matches 8 bases. V dropped 0 bases and J dropped 2; count of bases not matched to a gene: 8. The germline CDR1 and CDR2 sequences are LGHNT and FRNRAP. There are 17 residues in the CDR3.

The chain has TRBV4-1 and TRBJ1-1; weak D call: TRBD1 (6 bases). V was clipped by 4 bases and J by 2 bases, with 14 bases between them. CDR3 size: 15 residues. Germline lookup yields CDR1 MGHRA and CDR2 YSYEKL. This CDR3 is CASSRQDSLNTEAFF. In nucleotides, the CDR3 is TGCGCCAGCAGCCGCCAGGACAGCCTAAACACTGAAGCTTTCTTT.

This chain uses TRBV19 with TRBJ1-5; D call uncertain. The V end was cut by 3 bases, the J end by 3 bases, with 9 bases between. The CDR3 totals 14 residues. Germline-derived CDR1 and CDR2 are LNHDA and SQIVND (reference sequence). CDR3: CASSINGYNQPQHF. The CDR3 DNA reads TGTGCCAGTAGTATTAACGGTTACAATCAGCCCCAGCATTTT.

The chain uses TRBV28 and TRBJ1-2; D gene ambiguous. Trimming removed 1 base at V and 2 bases at J, with 11 bases between. The germline V gene has CDR1 MDHEN and CDR2 SYDVKM. The CDR3 sequence is 15 residues long. CDR3 bases: TGTGCCAGCAGTTTATCCCCAGGTAGAAACTATGGCTACACCTTC. It encodes CASSLSPGRNYGYTF.

The chain has TRBV5-1 and TRBJ1-1; D gene unclear. The CDR3 has 14 amino acids. Germline V gives CDR1 SGHRS, CDR2 YFSETQ. V was shortened by 0 bases and J by 4 bases, with 10 bases between the two germline ends. CDR3 DNA: TGCGCCAGCAGCTTGGCACAGTCGACCACTGAAGCTTTCTTT. As protein: CASSLAQSTTEAFF.

The chain recombines TRBV7-6 with TRBJ2-1, with D tentatively TRBD1 (6 bases). V was shortened by 5 bases and J by 2 bases, with 13 bases between the two germline ends. The CDR3 spans 15 residues. In germline, CDR1 is SGHVS, CDR2 FNYEAQ. DNA for the CDR3: TGTGCCAGCAGCGATTCAGGGGAACCCTACAATGAGCAGTTCTTC. Encoded protein: CASSDSGEPYNEQFF. The full variable domain, in which reference TRBV7-6 and TRBJ2-1 provide the parts outside the CDR3, is GAGVSQSPRYKVTKRGQDVALRCDPISGHVSLYWYRQALGQGPEFLTYFNYEAQQDKSGLPNDRFSAERPEGSISTLTIQRTEQRDSAMYRCASSDSGEPYNEQFFGPGTRLTVL.

CDR3 residues: CASSHNRGYSTDTQYF. Here the CDR3 DNA reads TGTGCCAGCAGCCACAATCGGGGGTACAGCACAGATACGCAGTATTTT. This chain uses TRBV13 with TRBJ2-3, with D possibly being TRBD2 (6 bases). CDR3 size: 16 residues. V was trimmed by 5 bases and J by 0 bases, leaving 15 bases between them. Germline values: CDR1 PRHDT, CDR2 FYEKMQ (reference sequence).

The chain uses TRBV5-1 and TRBJ2-7, with 10 bases that match TRBD2. The CDR3 runs 15 residues. Looked up from germline, CDR1 is SGHRS and CDR2 is YFSETQ. The ends lost 4 bases at V and 3 bases at J; junction bases unmatched: 7. CDR3 sequence (DNA): TGCGCCAGCAGCGACAAGAGGACTAGCGGCTACGAGCAGTACTTC. Translating gives CASSDKRTSGYEQYF. Together with reference TRBV5-1 and TRBJ2-7, the CDR3 gives the full variable domain: KAGVTQTPRYLIKTRGQQVTLSCSPISGHRSVSWYQQTPGQGLQFLFEYFSETQRNKGNFPGRFSGRQFSNSRSEMNVSTLELGDSALYLCASSDKRTSGYEQYFGPGTRLTVT.

The chain has TRBV28 and TRBJ1-5; D is possibly TRBD1 (5 bases). Germline lookup yields CDR1 MDHEN and CDR2 SYDVKM. The CDR3 has 16 residues. Trimming removed 4 bases at V and 0 bases at J, with 13 bases between. CDR3 protein: CASSSWGDYSNQPQHF. The CDR3 bases are TGTGCCAGCAGTTCCTGGGGGGATTATAGCAATCAGCCCCAGCATTTT.

The V and J genes are TRBV2 and TRBJ2-1; 11 nucleotides match TRBD2. The CDR3 is made up of 15 amino acids. The germline gives CDR1 SNHLY, CDR2 FYNNEI. V lost 5 bases, J lost 3 bases, and 3 bases stayed unmatched. In DNA form, the CDR3 reads TGTGCCAGCAGTCTTCTAGCGGGAGGCTACAATGAGCAGTTCTTC. Amino acid sequence: CASSLLAGGYNEQFF.

Note on this clone: The sample has other DNA sequences that encode this CDR3 too. The chain links TRBV2 to TRBJ1-3; D is unclear. Trimming left V 2 bases short and J 0 bases short, with 5 bases between. Germline V CDR1 and CDR2: SNHLY, FYNNEI. The CDR3 totals 14 residues. CDR3 region: CASSEHTSGNTIYF. The DNA for the CDR3 is TGTGCCAGCAGTGAACACACCTCTGGAAACACCATATATTTT.

The V call is TRBV29-1, the J call TRBJ2-7, with D possibly matching TRBD2 (5 bases). CDR3 size: 12 residues. V was cut by 7 bases and J by 3 bases, with 13 bases left in between. Looked up from germline, CDR1 is SQVTM and CDR2 is ANQGSEA. CDR3 in DNA: TGCAGCGCCATATTAGGGAGCTACGAGCAGTACTTC. Translation: CSAILGSYEQYF.

The chain employs TRBV9 and TRBJ2-1; 8 bases match TRBD2. V gave up 0 bases and J gave up 3 bases; unmatched junction bases: 5. The germline gives CDR1 SGDLS, CDR2 YYNGEE. The CDR3 sequence is 16 residues long. The CDR3 protein is CASSVDGAGDYNEQFF. In nucleotides, the CDR3 is TGTGCCAGCAGCGTAGACGGAGCGGGGGACTACAATGAGCAGTTCTTC.

The rearrangement uses TRBV21-1 and TRBJ2-4; the listed D gene, TRBD1, was not tested against the DNA. TRBV21-1 is a listed pseudogene. This CDR3 contains 15 residues. CDR3 amino acids: CASATGGAAKNIQYF. CDR3 nucleotides: TGTGCCAGCGCGACAGGGGGCGCGGCCAAAAACATTCAGTACTTC.

The J gene is TRBJ2-7, the V gene TRBV7-9, with TRBD1 identical over 9 bases. Looked up from germline, CDR1 is SEHNR and CDR2 is FQNEAQ (reference sequence). This CDR3 has 14 amino acids. The junction had 9 bases not matched to a gene; V was cut back by 5 bases and J by 7 bases. CDR3 bases: TGTGCCAGCAGCACCGGGACAGGGTCGGGGGAGCAGTACTTC. Translating it yields CASSTGTGSGEQYF.

The J gene is TRBJ1-2, the V gene TRBV28; no reliable D call. V lost 4 bases and J lost 2, with 8 bases in between. The CDR3 loop spans 13 amino acids. The germline gives CDR1 MDHEN, CDR2 SYDVKM. CDR3 DNA: TGTGCCAGCAGTTCAATACTCAACTATGGCTACACCTTC. It codes for CASSSILNYGYTF.

The chain has TRBV4-1 and TRBJ2-7, with D unclear. Germline values: CDR1 MGHRA, CDR2 YSYEKL. Trimming shortened V by 0 bases and J by 2 bases, and 8 bases separated the two germline ends. The CDR3 is 14 amino acids. The CDR3 coding sequence is TGCGCCAGCAGCCAAGAACGGAGCACCTACGAGCAGTACTTC. It specifies CASSQERSTYEQYF.

The chain couples TRBV11-2 to TRBJ2-3, with D uncertain. V was pared by 2 bases and J by 7 bases, with 10 bases between. Looked up from germline, CDR1 is SGHAT and CDR2 is FQNNGV. The CDR3 runs 13 residues. CDR3 DNA sequence: TGTGCCAGCAGCTTATTGGGCACCAATACGCAGTATTTT. It translates to CASSLLGTNTQYF.

This chain connects TRBV5-1 to TRBJ2-3; 15 nucleotides match TRBD2. The germline V gene encodes CDR1 SGHRS and CDR2 YFSETQ. V was pared by 0 bases and J by 3 bases, with 2 bases of the junction left unmatched. This CDR3 spans 17 amino acids. The CDR3 bases are TGCGCCAGCAGCTTGGGGGGACTAGCGGGAGGTACAGATACGCAGTATTTT. Translation gives CASSLGGLAGGTDTQYF.

CDR3 nucleotide sequence: TGTGCCAGCAGTTTTTCATCCACAGATACGCAGTATTTT. Protein: CASSFSSTDTQYF. The genes are TRBV28 and TRBJ2-3; D remains ambiguous. The CDR3 is 13 residues long. CDR1 is MDHEN, CDR2 SYDVKM, per germline. Deletions cut 3 bases from V and 2 bases from J, with 6 bases between.

The chain joins TRBV9 to TRBJ1-2, with D maybe TRBD1 (6 bases). V lost 3 bases and J 4 bases, leaving 16 bases between the germline ends. The germline V gene has CDR1 SGDLS and CDR2 YYNGEE. The CDR3 is made up of 15 amino acids. The CDR3 DNA reads TGTGCCAGCAGCGCAACTACCCGGGACATCTATGGCTACACCTTC. Its protein is CASSATTRDIYGYTF. Using reference TRBV9 and TRBJ1-2 for the parts outside the CDR3, the full variable domain is DSGVTQTPKHLITATGQRVTLRCSPRSGDLSVYWYQQSLDQGLQFLIQYYNGEERAKGNILERFSAQQFPDLHSELNLSSLELGDSALYFCASSATTRDIYGYTFGSGTRLTVV.